This T cell receptor (beta chain) originates from a study of early T cells in non-severe SARS-CoV-2 infection. Attached unique molecular identifiers marked individual cDNA molecules. TCRdb ran MiXCR on the 5' RACE reads and lists one entry per CDR3 protein. The table includes about 99,000 distinct CDR3 sequences, 16% detected once. Germline CDR1 reads LNHDA; CDR2 reads SQIVND (reference sequence). The CDR3 loop spans 14 amino acids. Trimming cost V 5 bases and J 6 bases, with 14 bases left between them. The receptor's source is an adult who was a healthcare worker with PCR-confirmed SARS-CoV-2 infection or an uninfected control (not recorded which). The chain has TRBV19 and TRBJ1-5; D is unresolved. The sample comprised whole blood. CDR3 loop: CASSPRGSAQPQHF. Here the CDR3 DNA reads TGTGCCAGTAGTCCCCGAGGGAGCGCTCAGCCCCAGCATTTT.